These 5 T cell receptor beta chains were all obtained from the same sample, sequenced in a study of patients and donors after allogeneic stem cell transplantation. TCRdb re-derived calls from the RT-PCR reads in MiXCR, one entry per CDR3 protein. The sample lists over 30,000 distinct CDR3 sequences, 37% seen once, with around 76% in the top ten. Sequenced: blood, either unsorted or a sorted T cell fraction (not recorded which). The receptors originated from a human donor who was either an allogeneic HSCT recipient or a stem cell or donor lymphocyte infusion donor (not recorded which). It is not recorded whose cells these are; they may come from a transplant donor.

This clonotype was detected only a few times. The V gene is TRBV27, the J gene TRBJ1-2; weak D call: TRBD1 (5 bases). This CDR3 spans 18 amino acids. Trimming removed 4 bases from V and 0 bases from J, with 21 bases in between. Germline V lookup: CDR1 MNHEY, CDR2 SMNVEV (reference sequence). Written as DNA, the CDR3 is TGTGCCAGCAGTTCCCTTGGACATTCTACGCAGGCTAACTATGGCTACACCTTC. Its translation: CASSSLGHSTQANYGYTF.

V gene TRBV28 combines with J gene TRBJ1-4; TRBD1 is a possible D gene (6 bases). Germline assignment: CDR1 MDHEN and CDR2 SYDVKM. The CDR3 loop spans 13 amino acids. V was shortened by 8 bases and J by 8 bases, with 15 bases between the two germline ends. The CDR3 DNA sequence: TGTGCCAGCCAGTGGGGGGGCGAAGAAAAACTGTTTTTT. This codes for CASQWGGEEKLFF.

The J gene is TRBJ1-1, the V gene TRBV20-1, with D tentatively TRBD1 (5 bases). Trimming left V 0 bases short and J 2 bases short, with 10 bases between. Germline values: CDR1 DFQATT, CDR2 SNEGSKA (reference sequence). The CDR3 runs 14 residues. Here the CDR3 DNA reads TGCAGTGCTAGAGATCTCGGACAAAACACTGAAGCTTTCTTT. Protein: CSARDLGQNTEAFF.

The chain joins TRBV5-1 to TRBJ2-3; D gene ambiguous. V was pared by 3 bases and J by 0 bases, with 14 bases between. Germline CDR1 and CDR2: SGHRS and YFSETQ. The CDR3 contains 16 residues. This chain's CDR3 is CASSYNEVVSTDTQYF. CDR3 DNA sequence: TGCGCCAGCAGCTACAACGAGGTTGTAAGCACAGATACGCAGTATTTT.

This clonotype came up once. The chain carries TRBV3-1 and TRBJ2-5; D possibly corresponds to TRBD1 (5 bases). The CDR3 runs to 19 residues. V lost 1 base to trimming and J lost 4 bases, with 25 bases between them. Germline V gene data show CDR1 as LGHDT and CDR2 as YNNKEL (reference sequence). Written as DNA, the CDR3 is TGTGCCAGCAGCCAAGGGCCCTCAGGGAATTTTGTCATAGGAGAGACCCAGTACTTC. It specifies CASSQGPSGNFVIGETQYF.